The present T cell receptor (beta chain) was sequenced within a study of blood T cell repertoires in COVID-19. Study information: Spain, Italy and the United States supplied samples that represented acute and convalescent COVID-19. T cells, B-cell-depleted T cells, or PBMCs provided the cDNA or gDNA that served as material.

Only in-frame clones appear in the TCRdb table, and some are missing; sequencing was by immunoSEQ multiplex PCR. The profile shows about 260,000 clones, roughly nine tenths of them singletons. Per the germline V gene, CDR1 is KGHSH and CDR2 is LQKENI. Trimming cost V 5 bases and J 3 bases, with 4 bases left between them. The length of the CDR3 is 11 residues. The V gene is TRBV18, the J gene TRBJ1-1, with no clear D. The TCR comes from a man aged 35-49 years with active or convalescent COVID-19. Sequencing input: peripheral blood. The CDR3 DNA follows: TGTGCCAGCTCAGACTACACTGAAGCTTTCTTT. Residues: CASSDYTEAFF.